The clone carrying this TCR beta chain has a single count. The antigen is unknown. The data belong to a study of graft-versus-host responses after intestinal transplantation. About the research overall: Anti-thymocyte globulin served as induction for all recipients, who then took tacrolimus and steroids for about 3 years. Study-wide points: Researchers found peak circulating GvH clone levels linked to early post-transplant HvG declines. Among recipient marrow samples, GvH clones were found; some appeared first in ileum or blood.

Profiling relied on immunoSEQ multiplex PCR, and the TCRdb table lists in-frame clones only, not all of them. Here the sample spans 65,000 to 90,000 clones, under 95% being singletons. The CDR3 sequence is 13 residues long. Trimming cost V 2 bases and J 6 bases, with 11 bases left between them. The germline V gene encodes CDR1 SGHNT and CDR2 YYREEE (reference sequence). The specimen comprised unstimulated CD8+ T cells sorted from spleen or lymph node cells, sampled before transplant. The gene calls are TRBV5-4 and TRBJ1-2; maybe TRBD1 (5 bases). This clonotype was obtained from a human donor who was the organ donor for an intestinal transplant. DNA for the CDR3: TGTGCCAGCAGCTTAAGGGGAGGGAATGGCTACACCTTC. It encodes CASSLRGGNGYTF.